Below are 7 T cell receptor beta chains sequenced from a single sample in a study of OX40 agonist ivuxolimab in advanced cancers. Library preparation employed the immunoSEQ multiplex PCR assay. The immuneACCESS repertoire file appears here via TCRdb, limited to in-frame rearrangements. These files lack a portion of the clones; in checked studies, under half of the deficit traces to unresolved V genes, and the cause of the others is not known. This sample comprises around 110,000 clones, over 75% of them detected only once. Around 0.47% of the sample rests with the top ten. The sample in question was CD4+ or CD8+ T cells sorted from blood, obtained in a trial of the OX40 agonist ivuxolimab. The receptors shown here come from an adult with an advanced solid tumor such as melanoma, head and neck, liver or kidney cancer.

The chain links TRBV5-1 to TRBJ1-1, with TRBD1 identical over 7 bases. The length of the CDR3 is 15 residues. V lost 3 bases to trimming and J lost 1 base; unmatched junction nucleotides: 6. CDR1 is SGHRS and CDR2 is YFSETQ in the germline V gene. The CDR3 coding sequence is TGCGCCAGCAGCTCAAACAGGGGACCGAACACTGAAGCTTTCTTT. This gives the protein CASSSNRGPNTEAFF.

The V and J genes are TRBV19 and TRBJ2-7; weak D call: TRBD1 (5 bases). CDR3 length equals 11 residues. The germline V gene encodes CDR1 LNHDA and CDR2 SQIVND (reference sequence). V was trimmed by 7 bases and J by 3 bases, leaving 7 bases between them. The CDR3 DNA follows: TGTGCCAGTACCCAGGGCTACGAGCAGTACTTC. It yields the protein CASTQGYEQYF.

This chain connects TRBV5-1 to TRBJ2-7; TRBD1 matches 8 bases. This CDR3 is 19 amino acids long. The germline V gene has CDR1 SGHRS and CDR2 YFSETQ. The J segment lost 5 bases and the V segment lost 3 bases, leaving 22 bases of the junction unmatched. The CDR3 here is CASSSGYASGTGRSNEQYF. The CDR3 coding sequence is TGCGCCAGCAGCTCCGGTTATGCTTCCGGGACAGGAAGGTCCAACGAGCAGTACTTC.

This chain uses TRBV14 with TRBJ2-3; a weak D match, TRBD1 (5 bases). Looked up from germline, CDR1 is SGHDN and CDR2 is FVKESK. There are 15 residues in the CDR3. V lost 2 bases to trimming and J lost 1 base, with 10 bases between them. Written as DNA, the CDR3 is TGTGCCAGCAGCCAACAGGGAATCGGCACAGATACGCAGTATTTT. It is translated as CASSQQGIGTDTQYF.

The chain carries TRBV19 and TRBJ1-3, with D uncertain. Per the germline V gene, CDR1 is LNHDA and CDR2 is SQIVND (reference sequence). V gave up 6 bases and J gave up 0 bases, with 9 bases separating them. This CDR3 has 14 residues. CDR3 loop: CASRTWDSGNTIYF. CDR3 nucleotides: TGTGCCAGTAGAACCTGGGACTCTGGAAACACCATATATTTT.

J is TRBJ1-5 and V is TRBV30; 8 nucleotides agree with TRBD1. Trimming cost V 4 bases and J 7 bases; bases outside gene matches: 9. The germline V gene has CDR1 GTSNPN and CDR2 SVGIG (reference sequence). This CDR3 contains 14 residues. CDR3 residues: CAWTPTGGGQPQHF. As DNA, the CDR3 is TGTGCCTGGACCCCCACAGGGGGAGGCCAGCCCCAGCATTTT.

This clone occurred once. In DNA form, the CDR3 reads TGTGCCAGCAGCGCGGGTATGGTAAAGGAAAAACTGTTTTTT. This codes for CASSAGMVKEKLFF. This rearrangement joins TRBV9 to TRBJ1-4; D unclear. V was clipped by 3 bases and J by 8 bases, with 14 bases between them. CDR3 length: 14 amino acids. Germline V lookup: CDR1 SGDLS, CDR2 YYNGEE.